Below are 6 T cell receptor beta chains sequenced from a single sample in a study of CD8 T cells in ankylosing spondylitis. TCRdb analysed the 5' RACE reads with MiXCR anew, one entry per CDR3 protein. The sample records some 700,000 distinct CDR3 sequences, 15% to 20% being singletons. These receptors are not linked to any known antigen. Findings of the study overall: Ankylosing spondylitis blood appeared to be characterized by a TCR beta motif of 7 to 9 highly homologous variants.

What was sequenced was blood, either unsorted or a sorted T cell fraction (not recorded which). The receptors were gathered from a male donor with ankylosing spondylitis.

A few counts support this clonotype. V gene TRBV10-3 combines with J gene TRBJ2-2; D remains ambiguous. Germline V gene data show CDR1 as ENHRY and CDR2 as SYGVKD. The CDR3 is 15 residues long. V lost 3 bases, J lost 5 bases, and 13 bases lay in between. The CDR3 is CAISESTAPTGELFF. CDR3 DNA: TGTGCCATCAGTGAATCAACAGCTCCTACCGGGGAGCTGTTTTTT.

This sequence joins TRBV20-1 and TRBJ2-7; 11 bases match TRBD2. The junction had 2 bases not matched to a gene; V was cut back by 1 base and J by 0 bases. Per germline, CDR1 DFQATT and CDR2 SNEGSKA (reference sequence). CDR3 size: 15 residues. This CDR3 reads CSARGLAGSSYEQYF. CDR3 coding DNA: TGCAGTGCTAGAGGACTAGCGGGATCCTCCTACGAGCAGTACTTC.

The chain employs TRBV4-1 and TRBJ2-5; tentatively, D is TRBD2 (6 bases). CDR1 MGHRA and CDR2 YSYEKL come from the germline V gene. The CDR3 length is 13 residues. Trimming left V 5 bases short and J 4 bases short, with 11 bases between. Here the CDR3 reads CASSARDLETQYF. The DNA of the CDR3 is TGCGCCAGCAGCGCCCGGGACTTAGAGACCCAGTACTTC.

This clonotype was observed a few times. The genes are TRBV24-1 and TRBJ2-2; D possibly corresponds to TRBD1 (5 bases). Looked up from germline, CDR1 is KGHDR and CDR2 is SFDVKD. V was clipped by 0 bases and J by 6 bases, with 7 bases between them. The CDR3 consists of 14 residues. The CDR3 sequence: CATSDLKGPGELFF. The CDR3 DNA reads TGTGCCACCAGTGATTTGAAGGGGCCCGGGGAGCTGTTTTTT.

The chain joins TRBV2 to TRBJ2-1, with 8 bases lining up with TRBD2. V shed 7 bases, J shed 3 bases, and the junction held 14 bases outside the gene matches. This CDR3 contains 17 residues. Germline V gene sequence: CDR1 SNHLY, CDR2 FYNNEI. DNA for the CDR3: TGTGCCAGCATCCCCACGGGAGGCGGGGGGAACTACAATGAGCAGTTCTTC. It specifies CASIPTGGGGNYNEQFF.

The V and J genes are TRBV20-1 and TRBJ1-2; D is uncertain. There are 13 residues in the CDR3. CDR1 is DFQATT, CDR2 SNEGSKA, per germline (reference sequence). V was pared by 1 base and J by 8 bases, with 14 bases between. CDR3 bases: TGCAGTGCTAGAGCCAGCGGGCCACGGGGCTACACCTTC. This sequence encodes CSARASGPRGYTF.